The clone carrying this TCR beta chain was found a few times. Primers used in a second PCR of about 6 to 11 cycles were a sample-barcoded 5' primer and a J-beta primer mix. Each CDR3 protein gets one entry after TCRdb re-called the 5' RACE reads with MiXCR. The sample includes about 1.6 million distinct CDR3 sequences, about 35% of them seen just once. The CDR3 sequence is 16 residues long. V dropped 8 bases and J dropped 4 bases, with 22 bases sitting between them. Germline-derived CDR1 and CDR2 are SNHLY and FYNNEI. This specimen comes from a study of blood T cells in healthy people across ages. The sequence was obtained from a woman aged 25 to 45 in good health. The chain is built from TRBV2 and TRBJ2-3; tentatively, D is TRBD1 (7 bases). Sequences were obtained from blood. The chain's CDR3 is CASSFSGVQGADTQYF. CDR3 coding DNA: TGTGCCAGCTCCTTTAGCGGAGTCCAGGGGGCAGATACGCAGTATTTT.